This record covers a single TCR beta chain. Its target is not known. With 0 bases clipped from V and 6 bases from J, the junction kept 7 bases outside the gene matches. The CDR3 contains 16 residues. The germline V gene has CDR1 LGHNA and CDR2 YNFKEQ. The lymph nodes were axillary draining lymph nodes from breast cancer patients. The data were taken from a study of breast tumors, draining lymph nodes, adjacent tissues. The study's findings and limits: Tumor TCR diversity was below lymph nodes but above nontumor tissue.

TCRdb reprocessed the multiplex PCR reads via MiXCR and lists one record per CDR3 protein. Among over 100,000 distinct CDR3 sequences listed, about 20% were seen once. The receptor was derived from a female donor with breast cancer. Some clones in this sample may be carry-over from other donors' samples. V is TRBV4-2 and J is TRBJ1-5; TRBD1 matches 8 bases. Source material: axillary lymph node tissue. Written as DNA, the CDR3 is TGTGCCAGCAGCCAAGACGTGCAGGGGGCCTTTCAGCCCCAGCATTTT. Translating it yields CASSQDVQGAFQPQHF.